The 9 T cell receptor beta chains presented below share a single source sample, sequenced in a study of T cell responses to AZD1222 COVID-19 vaccine. Sequencing used immunoSEQ multiplex PCR; TCRdb keeps in-frame clones, though not all of them. The data show roughly 79,000 clones, with approximately 90% seen just once and around 7.1% held by the top ten. The sample in question was peripheral blood, obtained on day 0 of MenACWY control vaccination. The receptor source for this set is an adult in good health.

V usage is TRBV3-1 (or the pseudogene TRBV3-2) and J usage is TRBJ2-5, with D unresolved. The CDR3 runs to 12 residues. Germline CDR1 is LGHDT and CDR2 is YNNKEL (reference sequence). With 0 bases removed from V and 5 bases from J, the gap between germline ends came to 4 bases. Here the CDR3 reads CASSQDCETQYF. The CDR3 DNA is TGTGCCAGCAGCCAAGATTGCGAGACCCAGTACTTC.

The gene calls are TRBV5-4 and TRBJ2-5; 10 nucleotides align to TRBD1. CDR1 is SGHNT, CDR2 YYREEE, per germline (reference sequence). The J segment lost 4 bases and the V segment lost 8 bases, leaving 2 bases of the junction unmatched. The CDR3 length is 12 residues. CDR3 bases: TGTGCCAGTGGGGACAGGGGAGAGACCCAGTACTTC. It translates to CASGDRGETQYF.

V is TRBV19 and J is TRBJ1-2, with D maybe TRBD1 (6 bases). Germline lookup yields CDR1 LNHDA and CDR2 SQIVND (reference sequence). The V and J ends lost 3 bases and 4 bases respectively, with 18 bases between them. The CDR3 is 16 residues long. The CDR3 reads CASSIPGGSSVYGYTF. The CDR3, as DNA: TGTGCCAGTAGTATCCCCGGGGGCAGTTCAGTCTATGGCTACACCTTC.

V gene TRBV6-5 combines with J gene TRBJ2-7, with 8 bases fitting TRBD1. Germline trimming cut 6 bases from V and 3 bases from J; bases unmatched to any gene: 7. The germline V gene has CDR1 MNHEY and CDR2 SVGAGI. The CDR3 length is 14 residues. CDR3 loop: CASSRDRGYYEQYF. The CDR3 DNA reads TGTGCCAGCAGCCGAGACAGGGGTTACTACGAGCAGTACTTC.

This clone occurred once. The gene calls are TRBV6-2 or TRBV6-3 and TRBJ2-6; D might be TRBD1 or TRBD2, each matching 6 bases. The germline CDR1 and CDR2 sequences are MNHEY and SVGEGT. Trimming stripped 6 bases from V and 1 base from J, with 16 bases between. The CDR3 consists of 17 residues. The CDR3 protein is CASSQHTGASGANVLTF. CDR3 DNA sequence: TGTGCCAGCAGCCAACACACGGGGGCTTCTGGGGCCAACGTCCTGACTTTC.

The CDR3 sequence is CASSLVNAGGREQYF. The CDR3 region has the DNA TGCGCCAGCAGCTTGGTAAATGCAGGGGGACGCGAGCAGTACTTC. The chain combines TRBV5-1 with TRBJ2-7, with TRBD1 matching over 7 bases. The germline V gene encodes CDR1 SGHRS and CDR2 YFSETQ. V lost 0 bases and J lost 6; bases outside the gene matches: 9. The CDR3 loop spans 15 amino acids.

This rearrangement joins TRBV7-2 to TRBJ2-7; tentatively, D is TRBD2 (5 bases). The ends were cut back, 3 bases at V and 3 bases at J, with 27 bases in the middle. There are 19 residues in the CDR3. The germline V gene encodes CDR1 SGHTA and CDR2 FQGNSA. As DNA, the CDR3 is TGTGCCAGCAGCTTCGACGCATTATCGGGAACCCCGCGGGTCTACGAGCAGTACTTC. Translated, it gives CASSFDALSGTPRVYEQYF. Filled out from reference TRBV7-2 and TRBJ2-7, the complete variable domain reads GAGVSQSPSNKVTEKGKDVELRCDPISGHTALYWYRQSLGQGLEFLIYFQGNSAPDKSGLPSDRFSAERTGGSVSTLTIQRTQQEDSAVYLCASSFDALSGTPRVYEQYFGPGTRLTVT.

The rearrangement uses TRBV28 and TRBJ2-3; possibly TRBD2 for D (5 bases). Germline values: CDR1 MDHEN, CDR2 SYDVKM. Trimming shortened V by 6 bases and J by 2 bases, and 24 bases separated the two germline ends. CDR3 length: 18 residues. CDR3 residues: CASRDSLSPPRDTDTQYF. The DNA of the CDR3 is TGTGCCAGCAGAGACTCCCTCTCCCCGCCCCGGGACACAGATACGCAGTATTTT.

The table lists this clone with a count of one. The chain has TRBV5-4 and TRBJ2-1, with 8 bases that match TRBD2. Germline V gene sequence: CDR1 SGHNT, CDR2 YYREEE (reference sequence). The J segment lost 8 bases and the V segment lost 7 bases, leaving 8 bases of the junction unmatched. CDR3 length: 13 residues. CDR3 nucleotide sequence: TGTGCCAGCTCCCGGGGGGGCCTGGATGAGCAGTTCTTC. It translates to CASSRGGLDEQFF.